This T cell receptor beta chain is from a study of blood T cell repertoires in COVID-19 (TCRdb year 2020). Regarding the complete study: Samples covering the acute and convalescent phases of COVID-19 were provided by collaborators in the United States, Italy and Spain. The prospective study material was composed of cDNA or gDNA derived from T cells, B-cell-depleted T cells, or PBMCs. The dataset comprised deeply sampled blood TCRbeta repertoires from subjects exposed to, actively infected with, or recovered from COVID-19. The repertoires were made available in a free public database intended to serve as a resource for research on the immune response to SARS-CoV-2. The samples were drawn from two sources: the first 160 participants of the ongoing ImmuneRACE study, and 1,254 subjects contributed by 6 global collaborators. Sample metadata almost always included a de-identified subject ID, COVID-19 status, age in years and sex. Where available, HLA class I and class II types were taken from metadata supplied by the sample provider and were not determined by assay-based typing. Results the study describes overall, beyond this receptor: How much clinical and demographic metadata was included differed by source and by participant, and the metadata was provided uncurated.

One collaborating source in Seattle enrolled patients during active infection and followed them longitudinally through the course of disease. Collaborating institutions collected whole blood in K2EDTA tubes following their own protocols. Collaborator samples were shipped for TCRbeta analysis as frozen whole blood, isolated PBMCs, or DNA extracted from either sample type. Inclusive of the bounding cysteine and phenylalanine, the CDR3 is 16 residues long. Only CDR3 DNA is held: 48 bases, read in frame from base 1. Relative to germline, V is missing 4 bases and J is missing 6 bases, with 8 bases of the junction outside any gene match. Looking up the germline V gene (reference sequence) yields CDR1 PRHDT and CDR2 FYEKMQ. TCRbeta CDR3 regions were amplified from genomic DNA using the immunoSEQ Assay, a bias-controlled multiplex PCR. The paper's processing steps were these. The number of nucleated cells in each sample was estimated from the amplification of reference gene primers within the assay. Sequence reads were collapsed and filtered to measure the absolute abundance of every unique TCRbeta CDR3 rearrangement. For each sample, productive Simpson clonality was calculated as the square root of Simpson's diversity index over productive rearrangements. Entries here come from immuneACCESS through TCRdb and include only in-frame sequences with V and J called. Some clones fail to appear in such tables; in the studies checked, an unresolved V gene covers under half of the shortfall, and the cause of the remainder is unknown. The V and J calls and the clone size are those of that table, but D and trimming were determined from the DNA. For this sample there are about 170,000 clones; roughly nine tenths appear just once. The top ten clones comprise roughly 9.8% of the sample.

This clone has only a few counts. There is no known antigen for this receptor. Within one base of it there is no much larger clone, and no base qualities were kept. The rearranged segments are TRBV13 and TRBJ2-7, with 14 junctional bases fitting TRBD2. The TCR originated in a woman aged 60-75 years with COVID-19, enrolled during active disease. Sequenced: peripheral blood. The CDR3 amino acid sequence is: CASSSNLGLAGAEQYF. DNA sequence: TGTGCCAGCAGCTCCAACTTGGGACTAGCGGGAGCCGAGCAGTACTTC. The full variable domain, completed from the reference TRBV13 and TRBJ2-7 proteins outside the CDR3, reads AAGVIQSPRHLIKEKRETATLKCYPIPRHDTVYWYQQGPGQDPQFLISFYEKMQSDKGSIPDRFSAQQFSDYHSELNMSSLELGDSALYFCASSSNLGLAGAEQYFGPGTRLTVT.